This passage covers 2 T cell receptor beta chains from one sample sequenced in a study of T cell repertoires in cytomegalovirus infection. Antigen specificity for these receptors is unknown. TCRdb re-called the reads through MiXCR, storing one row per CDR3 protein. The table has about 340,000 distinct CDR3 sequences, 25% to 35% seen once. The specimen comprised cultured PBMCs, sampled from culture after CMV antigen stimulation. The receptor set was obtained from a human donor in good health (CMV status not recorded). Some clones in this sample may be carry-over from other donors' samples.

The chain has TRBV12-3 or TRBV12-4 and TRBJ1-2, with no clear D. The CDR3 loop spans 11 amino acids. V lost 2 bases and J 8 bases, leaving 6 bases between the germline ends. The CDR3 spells CASSLIYGYTF. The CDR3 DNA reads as TGTGCCAGCAGTTTAATATACGGCTACACCTTC.

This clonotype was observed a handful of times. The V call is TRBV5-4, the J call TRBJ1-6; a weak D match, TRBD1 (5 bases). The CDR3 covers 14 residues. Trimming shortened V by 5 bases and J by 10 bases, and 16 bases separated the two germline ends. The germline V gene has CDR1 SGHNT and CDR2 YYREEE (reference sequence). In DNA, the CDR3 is TGTGCCAGCAGATCCACCTGGGGCCAATCACCCCTCCACTTT. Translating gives CASRSTWGQSPLHF.